Each of the 20 T cell receptor beta chains below was sequenced from the same sample in a study of prognosis after radiotherapy for stage I lung cancer. From genomic DNA, TCR beta CDR3 was amplified by two-round multiplex PCR. Individual primers that were specific to each TRBV and TRBJ gene served in first-round PCR. TCRdb itself ran the multiplex PCR reads through MiXCR, one entry per CDR3 protein. Among tens of thousands of distinct CDR3 sequences, around a third were seen once, and the ten largest hold about 12%. Sample: PBMCs, taken before or after stereotactic body radiation therapy (not recorded which). Receptors originate from a donor aged 50 or older with non-small cell lung cancer.

Sample share makes this clonotype medium-sized. The V gene is TRBV28, the J gene TRBJ2-1, with 10 bases identical to TRBD2. The CDR3 length is 13 residues. V shed 6 bases and J 10 bases; nucleotides not matched to a gene: 6. Germline values: CDR1 MDHEN, CDR2 SYDVKM. CDR3 bases: TGTGCCAGCAGCCCGACTAGCGGGCGAGAGCAGTTCTTC. Translation gives CASSPTSGREQFF.

This clonotype was recorded many times. V gene TRBV7-9 combines with J gene TRBJ2-3; no clear D gene. Germline CDR1 SEHNR, CDR2 FQNEAQ (reference sequence). Trimming removed 5 bases from V and 2 bases from J, with 14 bases in between. The CDR3 has 15 amino acids. CDR3 bases: TGTGCCAGCAGCGCCCGGCAGGTCAACACAGATACGCAGTATTTT. This codes for CASSARQVNTDTQYF.

This clonotype was seen a single time. Relative to the germline gene, one junction end is altered; a read error may explain this. The chain combines TRBV5-1 with TRBJ1-5, with D possibly being TRBD1 (5 bases). Looked up from germline, CDR1 is SGHRS and CDR2 is YFSETQ. The CDR3 sequence is 13 residues long. CDR3 protein: CASSLGPGQPKHF. Written as DNA, the CDR3 is TGCGCCAGCAGCTTGGGTCCGGGGCAGCCCAAGCATTTT.

The chain joins TRBV11-2 to TRBJ2-3; TRBD2 might be the D (5 bases). CDR3 size: 15 residues. V was shortened by 7 bases and J by 1 base, with 15 bases between the two germline ends. The germline CDR1 and CDR2 sequences are SGHAT and FQNNGV. The CDR3 sequence is CASTKSGVGTDTQYF. As DNA, the CDR3 is TGTGCCAGCACCAAATCCGGGGTAGGCACAGATACGCAGTATTTT.

This chain connects TRBV27 to TRBJ1-6; D is undetermined. The ends were cut back, 1 base at V and 8 bases at J, with 12 bases in the middle. CDR3 length: 15 amino acids. CDR1 and CDR2 (germline): MNHEY, SMNVEV (reference sequence). CDR3: CASSLYRGRDSPLHF. In nucleotides, the CDR3 is TGTGCCAGCAGTTTATATCGCGGTAGGGATTCACCCCTCCACTTT.

This clonotype was seen repeatedly, ten times or more. The rearrangement joins TRBV19 to TRBJ2-7; the match to TRBD1 covers 11 bases. Germline-derived CDR1 and CDR2 are LNHDA and SQIVND (reference sequence). The V gene end was trimmed by 1 base and the J gene end by 5 bases; junction bases not matched to a gene: 4. This CDR3 region has 15 residues. The CDR3 spells CASSIADRGHNEQYF. The CDR3 DNA is TGTGCCAGTAGTATAGCGGACAGGGGGCACAACGAGCAGTACTTC.

The sample holds many counts of this clonotype. J is TRBJ2-1 and V is TRBV7-2; TRBD2 matches at 7 bases. The germline V gene encodes CDR1 SGHTA and CDR2 FQGNSA. This CDR3 has 13 residues. V trimming: 4 bases; J trimming: 11 bases; junction bases outside the gene matches: 8. The CDR3 bases are TGTGCCAGCAGCTCCTACCTGACTAGCCAGCAGTTCTTC. It specifies CASSSYLTSQQFF.

This clonotype was seen at least ten times. The gene calls are TRBV3-1 and TRBJ1-6; D remains unclear. Trimming took off 4 bases at V and 10 bases at J, with 17 bases between the two ends. CDR3 length: 15 amino acids. Germline V gene lookup returns CDR1 LGHDT and CDR2 YNNKEL (reference sequence). CDR3 sequence reads: CASSLTPLRESPLHF. The CDR3 DNA reads as TGTGCCAGCAGCCTGACACCACTGCGGGAGTCACCCCTCCACTTT.

This clonotype was counted a few times. The genes are TRBV5-4 and TRBJ2-7; D is undetermined. Germline lookup yields CDR1 SGHNT and CDR2 YYREEE (reference sequence). Deletions cut 0 bases from V and 3 bases from J, with 7 bases between. This CDR3 is built from 13 residues. The chain's CDR3 is CASSLGQSYEQYF. CDR3 bases: TGTGCCAGCAGCTTGGGGCAGAGCTACGAGCAGTACTTC.

CDR3 coding DNA: TGCGCCAGCAGCTCCGAGCTTAACACTGAAGCTTTCTTT. Encoded protein: CASSSELNTEAFF. The chain is built from TRBV5-1 and TRBJ1-1; D gene unclear. Germline CDR1 and CDR2: SGHRS and YFSETQ. This CDR3 has 13 residues. Trimming removed 3 bases at V and 2 bases at J, with 8 bases between.

Many counts were recorded for this clonotype. The CDR3 coding sequence is TGTGCCAGCAGTTATTCAAGCGGGTACACCGGGGAGCTGTTTTTT. This codes for CASSYSSGYTGELFF. This chain uses TRBV6-2 or TRBV6-3 with TRBJ2-2; the D gene is possibly TRBD2 (6 bases). The CDR3 loop spans 15 amino acids. CDR1 and CDR2 from the germline V gene are MNHEY and SVGEGT. V shed 3 bases and J shed 3 bases, with 11 bases lying between them.

Remarks on this clonotype: A read error may be the cause here, since a much bigger clone is one base away. The CDR3 nucleotides read TGTGCCATCTCACCTGAGGAAAGGGGAGTCACTGAAGCTTTCTTT. It encodes CAISPEERGVTEAFF. The V gene is TRBV18, the J gene TRBJ1-1; weak D call: TRBD1 (5 bases). This CDR3 is built from 15 residues. Germline V gene data show CDR1 as KGHSH and CDR2 as LQKENI.

Sample share makes this clonotype medium-sized. The chain couples TRBV27 to TRBJ2-3; 7 bases map to TRBD2. CDR1 is MNHEY and CDR2 is SMNVEV in the germline V gene (reference sequence). V dropped 3 bases and J dropped 4; count of bases not matched to a gene: 16. CDR3 length: 18 amino acids. CDR3 in DNA: TGTGCCAGCAGTTTGGTAGCGGGCAAGGTTGGTGGGCCAGATACGCAGTATTTT. It codes for CASSLVAGKVGGPDTQYF.

About this clonotype itself: Sequence at one end of the junction differs from germline and may be a read error. The chain recombines TRBV6-1 with TRBJ2-2, with 9 bases fitting TRBD1. The length of the CDR3 is 16 residues. The germline CDR1 and CDR2 sequences are MNHNS and SASEGT. As DNA, the CDR3 is TGTGCCAGCAGTCAGGGAGACAGGGGGATCACCGCGGAGCTGTTTTTT. As protein: CASSQGDRGITAELFF.

Concerning this clonotype: Being one base from a much bigger clone, this may be a read error. The rearrangement uses TRBV18 and TRBJ1-4; D unresolved. CDR3 size: 16 residues. Trimming cost V 2 bases and J 2 bases, with 12 bases left between them. Germline V gives CDR1 KGHSH, CDR2 LQKENI. The CDR3 region is CASSPFAKDTNEKLFF. In nucleotides, the CDR3 is TGTGCCAGCTCACCATTCGCCAAGGATACTAATGAAAAACTGTTTTTT. Complete variable domain (other parts from reference TRBV18 and TRBJ1-4): NAGVMQNPRHLVRRRGQEARLRCSPMKGHSHVYWYRQLPEEGLKFMVYLQKENIIDESGMPKERFSAEFPKEGPSILRIQQVVRGDSAAYFCASSPFAKDTNEKLFFGSGTQLSVL.

As for this clonotype: The conserved final phenylalanine or tryptophan is absent from the CDR3, which likely points to a read error. The chain uses TRBV7-2 and TRBJ2-7, with a weak D call TRBD2 (6 bases). From germline, CDR1 is SGHTA and CDR2 FQGNSA. V lost 5 bases to trimming and J lost 0 bases, with 14 bases between them. The CDR3 has 15 residues. CDR3 nucleotides: TGTGCCAGCAGCCCACGACAGACTAGCTCCTACGAGCAGTACTTA. Protein: CASSPRQTSSYEQYL.

To note about this clonotype: At one end the junction does not follow the germline gene, possibly because of a read error. This chain uses TRBV5-6 with TRBJ1-6, with 7 bases aligning to TRBD1. Looked up from germline, CDR1 is SGHDT and CDR2 is YYEEEE. The CDR3 is made up of 15 amino acids. The CDR3 region is CASRLTGFSSSPLHF. The DNA for the CDR3 is TGTGCAAGCAGATTGACAGGGTTTTCCAGTTCACCCCTCCACTTT. The variable domain in full, completed from reference TRBV5-6 and TRBJ1-6, reads DAGVTQSPTHLIKTRGQQVTLRCSPKSGHDTVSWYQQALGQGPQFIFQYYEEEERQRGNFPDRFSGHQFPNYSSELNVNALLLGDSALYLCASRLTGFSSSPLHFGNGTRLTVT.

The table lists this clonotype with many counts. The chain has TRBV19 and TRBJ1-2, with TRBD1 matching 8 bases. Germline trimming cut 7 bases from V and 5 bases from J; bases unmatched to any gene: 9. In germline, CDR1 is LNHDA, CDR2 SQIVND (reference sequence). The length of the CDR3 is 14 residues. Written as DNA, the CDR3 is TGTGCCAGTACCCCAACAGGGGGGGGGTATGGCTACACCTTC. It yields the protein CASTPTGGGYGYTF.

This chain joins TRBV7-2 and TRBJ2-3, with a tentative D call TRBD1 (5 bases). There are 13 residues in the CDR3. Per the germline V gene, CDR1 is SGHTA and CDR2 is FQGNSA. Trimming shortened V by 2 bases and J by 4 bases, and 7 bases separated the two germline ends. The CDR3 loop is CASSLLGPDTQYF. The CDR3 nucleotides read TGTGCCAGCAGCTTATTGGGGCCAGATACGCAGTATTTT.

Concerning this clonotype: A far larger clone is one nucleotide away, so this likely arose from a read error. The chain is built from TRBV6-9 and TRBJ2-5, with 8 bases identical to TRBD2. The CDR3 contains 17 residues. V lost 3 bases to trimming and J lost 2 bases; unmatched junction nucleotides: 11. Germline V CDR1 and CDR2: MNHGY, SVAAGI. DNA of the CDR3: TGTGCCAGCAGTTACGGGACTATCGGGAGGGGACAAGAGACCCAGTACTTC. Protein product: CASSYGTIGRGQETQYF.